This T cell receptor (beta chain) emerged from a study of shared clonotypes between healthy human individuals. Study results and caveats: Tissue TCR repertoires likely differ from these blood-only repertoires.

CDR3 length: 16 residues. With V trimmed by 5 bases and J by 3 bases, 7 bases remained unmatched. The germline gives CDR1 SGHAT, CDR2 FQNNGV. Method: immunoSEQ multiplex PCR; TCRdb's copy keeps in-frame clones and lacks some. Seen here are approximately 2,300,000 clones, approximately 90% observed once, and the top ten hold 0.3% to 0.45%. This clone was observed once. What it binds is not known. The sample comprised naive CD4+ T cells from PBMCs. Described subset: CD45RA+ positively selected. The chain is built from TRBV11-2 and TRBJ1-4; TRBD1 matches 9 bases. The receptor's source is a man between 18 and 35 years old in good health. Some clones in this sample may be carry-over from other donors' samples. For the CDR3, the DNA is TGTGCCAGCAGCAGGGACAGGGTAGTGGCTAATGAAAAACTGTTTTTT. Translating gives CASSRDRVVANEKLFF.